Shown below are 25 T cell receptor beta chains from a single sample sequenced in a study of blood T cells in healthy people across ages. A second about 7 to 11 cycle PCR used barcoded and J-beta primers. TCRdb independently ran MiXCR on the 5' RACE reads; one entry per CDR3 protein. Here the sample spans around 800,000 distinct CDR3 sequences, under 30% being singletons. The same specimen was also included in a second study, on T cells of mothers and their children.

The sample consisted of blood. These receptors all stem from a boy aged 5 to 17 in good health.

The rearrangement uses TRBV10-2 and TRBJ1-3, with a weak D call TRBD1 (5 bases). The germline gives CDR1 WSHSY, CDR2 SAAADI. The CDR3 sequence is 12 residues long. Trimming cost V 11 bases and J 4 bases, with 12 bases left between them. The CDR3 nucleotides are TGCGCCGTAGGAGGGACCGGAAACACCATATATTTT. It is translated as CAVGGTGNTIYF.

The CDR3 region is CASSSQFTRVDGYTF. CDR3 DNA: TGTGCCAGCAGCTCCCAATTCACCAGGGTAGATGGCTACACCTTC. The J gene is TRBJ1-2, the V gene TRBV14, with D perhaps TRBD1 (5 bases). This CDR3 spans 15 amino acids. The V end was cut by 5 bases, the J end by 6 bases, with 19 bases between. Per germline, CDR1 SGHDN and CDR2 FVKESK.

The V call is TRBV2, the J call TRBJ2-5; D may match TRBD1 or TRBD2 (5 bases each). The better agreement between TRBJ2-1 and the DNA end casts doubt on the J call. The germline V gene encodes CDR1 SNHLY and CDR2 FYNNEI. There are 15 residues in the CDR3. The CDR3 DNA sequence: TGTGCCAGCAGCCCCGACAGTGCCCGGGGTAATGAGCAGTTCTTC. Amino acid sequence: CASSPDSARGNEQFF.

This clonotype was counted only a few times. The chain recombines TRBV4-1 with TRBJ2-7; 8 nucleotides match TRBD2. Germline CDR1 reads MGHRA; CDR2 reads YSYEKL. V trimming: 3 bases; J trimming: 5 bases; junction bases outside the gene matches: 6. The CDR3 extends over 14 amino acids. The CDR3 DNA reads TGCGCCAGCAGCCACACGGGGGGGATGAACGAGCAGTACTTC. Translated, it gives CASSHTGGMNEQYF.

This clonotype has a handful of counts. The chain recombines TRBV9 with TRBJ2-3; D is undetermined. Germline assignment: CDR1 SGDLS and CDR2 YYNGEE. CDR3 length equals 16 residues. The germline V and J ends were trimmed by 0 bases and 2 bases, with 13 bases remaining between them. CDR3 sequence: CASSVEGTIYTDTQYF. The CDR3 DNA reads TGTGCCAGCAGCGTAGAGGGCACGATTTACACAGATACGCAGTATTTT. Complete variable domain (other parts from reference TRBV9 and TRBJ2-3): DSGVTQTPKHLITATGQRVTLRCSPRSGDLSVYWYQQSLDQGLQFLIQYYNGEERAKGNILERFSAQQFPDLHSELNLSSLELGDSALYFCASSVEGTIYTDTQYFGPGTRLTVL.

V usage is TRBV5-6 and J usage is TRBJ1-1; the D is unclear. This CDR3 is built from 15 residues. V was trimmed by 4 bases and J by 6 bases, leaving 19 bases between them. Germline CDR1 reads SGHDT; CDR2 reads YYEEEE. The CDR3 DNA reads as TGTGCCAGCAGCGTCGTCCGGATCTCCGGTGCTGAAGCTTTCTTT. This sequence encodes CASSVVRISGAEAFF.

The chain carries TRBV4-1 and TRBJ2-5; D is possibly TRBD1 or TRBD2 (6 bases each). Germline lookup yields CDR1 MGHRA and CDR2 YSYEKL. This CDR3 has 16 amino acids. V was pared by 1 base and J by 7 bases, with 19 bases between. CDR3 region: CASSQAGAFAAGTQYF. The DNA of the CDR3 is TGCGCCAGCAGCCAAGCGGGGGCCTTCGCGGCCGGGACCCAGTACTTC.

The rearrangement links TRBV6-5 to TRBJ2-5, with 14 bases that match TRBD2. V lost 2 bases and J lost 1; bases outside the gene matches: 6. The CDR3 spans 18 residues. The germline V gene has CDR1 MNHEY and CDR2 SVGAGI. CDR3 sequence: CASSYTDGTSGGQETQYF. The CDR3, as DNA: TGTGCCAGCAGTTACACTGATGGGACTAGCGGGGGCCAAGAGACCCAGTACTTC.

The table lists this clonotype with many counts. The rearrangement links TRBV5-1 to TRBJ2-2; unclear D gene. Looked up from germline, CDR1 is SGHRS and CDR2 is YFSETQ. Trimming took off 1 base at V and 6 bases at J, with 10 bases between the two ends. CDR3 length equals 14 residues. This CDR3 is CASSLMMGSGELFF. The CDR3 nucleotides read TGCGCCAGCAGCTTGATGATGGGCTCCGGGGAGCTGTTTTTT. The variable domain in full, with the rest retrieved from reference TRBV5-1 and TRBJ2-2, is KAGVTQTPRYLIKTRGQQVTLSCSPISGHRSVSWYQQTPGQGLQFLFEYFSETQRNKGNFPGRFSGRQFSNSRSEMNVSTLELGDSALYLCASSLMMGSGELFFGEGSRLTVL.

The gene calls are TRBV7-2 and TRBJ2-6; 8 nucleotides match TRBD1. This CDR3 comprises 17 residues. Trimming cost V 3 bases and J 0 bases; bases outside gene matches: 4. Germline CDR1 reads SGHTA; CDR2 reads FQGNSA. The CDR3: CASSFGTGRSGANVLTF. DNA of the CDR3: TGTGCCAGCAGCTTTGGGACAGGACGCTCTGGGGCCAACGTCCTGACTTTC.

As DNA, the CDR3 is TGTGCCAGCAGTTTAGGGACTAGCGGGGGCCAGGGGTCTGGGGCCAACGTCCTGACTTTC. It specifies CASSLGTSGGQGSGANVLTF. The rearrangement uses TRBV27 and TRBJ2-6; 14 bases fit TRBD2. The V and J ends lost 2 bases and 1 base, in that order; junction bases with no gene match: 7. In germline, CDR1 is MNHEY, CDR2 SMNVEV (reference sequence). The CDR3 is 20 residues long.

The V gene is TRBV20-1, the J gene TRBJ1-6, with D perhaps TRBD1 (5 bases). V gave up 4 bases and J gave up 2 bases, with 6 bases separating them. The CDR3 has 13 residues. Germline V gene data show CDR1 as DFQATT and CDR2 as SNEGSKA (reference sequence). The DNA for the CDR3 is TGCAGTGCTAAGGACACCTATAATTCACCCCTCCACTTT. This codes for CSAKDTYNSPLHF.

The gene calls are TRBV27 and TRBJ1-2, with 7 bases identical to TRBD1. Per germline, CDR1 MNHEY and CDR2 SMNVEV (reference sequence). The V gene end was trimmed by 7 bases and the J gene end by 3 bases; junction bases not matched to a gene: 11. This CDR3 has 15 amino acids. This CDR3 reads CASTKEGQGDYGYTF. Written as DNA, the CDR3 is TGTGCCAGCACCAAAGAGGGTCAGGGGGACTATGGCTACACCTTC.

Turning to this clonotype: Since the CDR3 does not end with the conserved phenylalanine or tryptophan, this likely comes from a read error. This chain connects TRBV12-3 or TRBV12-4 to TRBJ2-7, with D possibly TRBD1 on 6 matching bases. The V end was cut by 0 bases, the J end by 4 bases, with 10 bases between. The CDR3 spans 14 residues. The CDR3 bases are TGTGCCAGCAGTTTAGCGGGGGCCCCTTACGAGCAGTACCTC. Protein sequence: CASSLAGAPYEQYL.

This chain links TRBV20-1 with TRBJ1-1; maybe TRBD1 (5 bases). V lost 3 bases and J 1 base, leaving 9 bases between the germline ends. This CDR3 has 13 amino acids. Germline V CDR1 and CDR2: DFQATT, SNEGSKA (reference sequence). This chain's CDR3 is CSARYQGNTEAFF. In DNA form, the CDR3 reads TGCAGTGCTAGGTACCAGGGGAACACTGAAGCTTTCTTT.

V usage is TRBV18 and J usage is TRBJ2-3; tentatively, D is TRBD2 (6 bases). Germline V gene sequence: CDR1 KGHSH, CDR2 LQKENI. The V end lost 6 bases, the J end lost 3 bases, and 16 bases lay between the germline ends. The CDR3 is 15 amino acids. CDR3 in amino acids: CASSPSLGGTDTQYF. The CDR3 DNA is TGTGCCAGCTCGCCTTCGTTGGGGGGAACAGATACGCAGTATTTT. The full variable domain, in which reference TRBV18 and TRBJ2-3 provide the parts outside the CDR3, is NAGVMQNPRHLVRRRGQEARLRCSPMKGHSHVYWYRQLPEEGLKFMVYLQKENIIDESGMPKERFSAEFPKEGPSILRIQQVVRGDSAAYFCASSPSLGGTDTQYFGPGTRLTVL.

This clonotype came up a few times. The rearrangement uses TRBV6-6 and TRBJ2-6; no clear D. CDR1 is MNHNY and CDR2 is SVGAGI in the germline V gene (reference sequence). Between the trimmed V and J ends, which lost 0 bases and 0 bases, there was a span of 3 bases. CDR3 length: 15 residues. The CDR3 bases are TGTGCCAGCAGTTACTCGTACTCTGGGGCCAACGTCCTGACTTTC. Encoded protein: CASSYSYSGANVLTF.

This clonotype turned up a few times. V and J are TRBV30 and TRBJ2-7, with TRBD1 identical over 9 bases. The CDR3 sequence is 13 residues long. CDR1 and CDR2 (germline): GTSNPN, SVGIG (reference sequence). V was clipped by 3 bases and J by 1 base; unmatched bases: 1. The CDR3, as DNA: TGTGCCTGGAGGGGACAGGGATCCTACGAGCAGTACTTC. The encoded protein is CAWRGQGSYEQYF.

The rearrangement joins TRBV3-1 to TRBJ2-7; no definite D call. The CDR3 is 14 residues long. Trimming removed 0 bases at V and 5 bases at J, with 11 bases between. Per germline, CDR1 LGHDT and CDR2 YNNKEL (reference sequence). The CDR3 sequence is CASSQDLGLNEQYF. The CDR3 DNA sequence: TGTGCCAGCAGCCAAGATCTCGGGCTTAACGAGCAGTACTTC.

As for this clonotype: The junction departs from the called germline gene at one end, perhaps through a read error. The chain links TRBV9 to TRBJ1-4; D is ambiguous. The CDR3 is made up of 15 amino acids. Germline CDR1 reads SGDLS; CDR2 reads YYNGEE. The CDR3 region is CVSSVGTGSSEKLFF. DNA for the CDR3: TGTGTCAGCAGCGTAGGAACTGGGAGCAGTGAAAAACTGTTTTTT.

V is TRBV7-9 and J is TRBJ2-1; TRBD1 might be the D (7 bases). The better agreement between TRBJ2-7 and the DNA end casts doubt on the J call. The V gene's germline CDR1 is SEHNR and CDR2 FQNEAQ (reference sequence). The CDR3 spans 14 residues. The CDR3: CASTTTGRSYEQYF. CDR3 nucleotides: TGTGCCAGCACTACGACAGGGAGGTCCTACGAGCAGTACTTC.

The chain is built from TRBV10-1 and TRBJ2-5; D is unclear. The J call may be incorrect, as the DNA end agrees better with TRBJ2-7. In germline, CDR1 is WNHNN, CDR2 SYGVQD (reference sequence). CDR3 length equals 13 residues. CDR3 in amino acids: CASPVPRSYEQYF. CDR3 in DNA: TGCGCCAGCCCGGTCCCGCGGTCATACGAGCAGTACTTC.

In its sample, this clonotype was seen a few times. A junction end diverges from the germline sequence, so it may reflect a read error. As DNA, the CDR3 is TGTGCCAGCAGCCTAGGGCTAGCGGGGCCGTCCTACGAGCAGTACTTC. It specifies CASSLGLAGPSYEQYF. This rearrangement joins TRBV13 to TRBJ2-7, with 9 bases lining up with TRBD2. The CDR3 length is 16 residues. Germline CDR1 reads PRHDT; CDR2 reads FYEKMQ (reference sequence).

The V and J genes are TRBV29-1 and TRBJ1-5; D ambiguous. CDR1 SQVTM and CDR2 ANQGSEA come from the germline V gene. V dropped 4 bases and J dropped 7 bases, with 11 bases sitting between them. The CDR3 runs 12 residues. CDR3 DNA sequence: TGCAGCGTTGGGGGAGGCGGACAGCCCCAGCATTTT. Translation gives CSVGGGGQPQHF.

This clonotype was detected once. This CDR3 is CASSLDSRGEETQYF. The CDR3 DNA reads as TGCGCCAGCAGCTTGGATTCGCGGGGGGAAGAGACCCAGTACTTC. The chain uses TRBV5-1 and TRBJ2-5; 8 nucleotides align to TRBD2. V dropped 0 bases and J dropped 3; count of bases not matched to a gene: 4. Germline assignment: CDR1 SGHRS and CDR2 YFSETQ. The CDR3 consists of 15 residues.